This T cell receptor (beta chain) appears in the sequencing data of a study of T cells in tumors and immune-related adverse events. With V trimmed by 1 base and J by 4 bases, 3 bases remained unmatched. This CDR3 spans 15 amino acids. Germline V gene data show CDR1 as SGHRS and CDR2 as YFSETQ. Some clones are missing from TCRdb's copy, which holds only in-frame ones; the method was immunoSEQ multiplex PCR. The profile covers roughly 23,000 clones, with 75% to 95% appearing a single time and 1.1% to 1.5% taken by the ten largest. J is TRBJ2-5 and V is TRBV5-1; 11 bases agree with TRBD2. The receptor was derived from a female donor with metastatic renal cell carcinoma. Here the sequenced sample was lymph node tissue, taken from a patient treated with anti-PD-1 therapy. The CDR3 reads CASSLTLAGGETQYF. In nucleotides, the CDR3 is TGCGCCAGCAGCTTGACCCTAGCGGGAGGAGAGACCCAGTACTTC.